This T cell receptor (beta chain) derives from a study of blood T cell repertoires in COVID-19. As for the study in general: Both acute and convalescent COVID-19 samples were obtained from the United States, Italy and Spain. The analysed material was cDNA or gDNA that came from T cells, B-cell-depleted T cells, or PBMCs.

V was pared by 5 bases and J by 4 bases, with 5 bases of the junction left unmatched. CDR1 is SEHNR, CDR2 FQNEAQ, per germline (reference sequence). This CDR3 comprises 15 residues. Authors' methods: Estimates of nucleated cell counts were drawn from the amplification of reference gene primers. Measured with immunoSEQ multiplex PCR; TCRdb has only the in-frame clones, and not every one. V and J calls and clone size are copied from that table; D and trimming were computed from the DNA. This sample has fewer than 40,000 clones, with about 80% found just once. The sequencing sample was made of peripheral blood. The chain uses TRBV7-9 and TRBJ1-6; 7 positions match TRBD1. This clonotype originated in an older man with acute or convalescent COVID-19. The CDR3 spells CASSNGQVYNSPLHF. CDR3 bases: TGTGCCAGCAGCAACGGACAGGTATATAATTCACCCCTCCACTTT.